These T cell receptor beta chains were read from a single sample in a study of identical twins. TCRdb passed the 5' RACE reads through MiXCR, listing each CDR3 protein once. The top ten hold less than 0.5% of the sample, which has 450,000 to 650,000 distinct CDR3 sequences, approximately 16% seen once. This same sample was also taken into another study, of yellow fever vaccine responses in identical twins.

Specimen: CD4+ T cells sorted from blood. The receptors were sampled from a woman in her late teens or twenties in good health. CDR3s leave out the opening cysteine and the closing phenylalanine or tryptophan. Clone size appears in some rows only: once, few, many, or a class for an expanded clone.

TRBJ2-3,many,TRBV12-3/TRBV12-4,ASSPGTSGSTDTQY
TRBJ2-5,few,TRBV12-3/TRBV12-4,ASTRGLETQY
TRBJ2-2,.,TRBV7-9,ASGVNAGELF
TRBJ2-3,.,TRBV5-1,ASSAEGTSDTDTQY
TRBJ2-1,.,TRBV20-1,SARSVVSGGSSYNEQF
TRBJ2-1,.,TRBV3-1,ASSQARTSGNEQF
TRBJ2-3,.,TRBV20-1,SANGGSGGATDTQY
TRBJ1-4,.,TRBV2,ASDDMGYGEKLF
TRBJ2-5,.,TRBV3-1,ASSQEGAGKETQY
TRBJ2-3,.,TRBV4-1,ASRPGRGGTESTDTQY
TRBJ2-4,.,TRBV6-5,ASSYNLGREAKNIQY
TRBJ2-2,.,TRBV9,ASKEGENTGELF
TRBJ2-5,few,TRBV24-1,ATKSRVQETQY
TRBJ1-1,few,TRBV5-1,ASSPSSQLNTEAF
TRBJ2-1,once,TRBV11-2,ASSLGGYNRGTKHTYNEQF
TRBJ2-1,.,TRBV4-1,ASNRDRGGHEQF
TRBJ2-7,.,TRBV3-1,ASSQLAGGLGEQY
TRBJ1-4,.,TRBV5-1,ASSLSAASNEKLF
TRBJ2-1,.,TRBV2,ASSERGGGPYNEQF
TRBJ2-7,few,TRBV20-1,SASLLAGEGEQY
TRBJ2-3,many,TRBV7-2,ASSLRAGFTDTQY
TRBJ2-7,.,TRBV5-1,ASSSGLAGEQY
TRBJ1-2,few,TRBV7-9,ASSSQMDRRSYGYT
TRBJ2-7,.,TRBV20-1,CARDQGPRTSGRYEQY
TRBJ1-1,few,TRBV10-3,ATRDRVMNTEAF
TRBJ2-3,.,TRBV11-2,ASSLDLIAADTQY
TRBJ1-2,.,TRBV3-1,ASSQGGGAPT
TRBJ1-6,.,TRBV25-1,ASISSPLH
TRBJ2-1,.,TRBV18,ASSPDRGMIPPRQF
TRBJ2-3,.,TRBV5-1,ASSLERGGDTQY
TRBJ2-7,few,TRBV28,ASSTGGDRAFGQY
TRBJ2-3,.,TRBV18,ASSPLTGSTDTQY
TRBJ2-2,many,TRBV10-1,ASSLPGFTGELF
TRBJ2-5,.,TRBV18,ASSRNSAETQY
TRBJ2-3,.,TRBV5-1,ASSLKGGSGPDTQY
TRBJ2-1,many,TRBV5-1,ASSLGASTDEQF
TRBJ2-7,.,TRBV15,ATSSAPGQGPAYEQY
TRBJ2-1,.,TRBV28,ASSLQGQGSYNEQF
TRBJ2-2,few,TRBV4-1,ASSQESPRGGSTGELF
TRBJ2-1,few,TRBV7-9,ASSRTGNYNEQF
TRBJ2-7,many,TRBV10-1,ASSESGLADTYEQY
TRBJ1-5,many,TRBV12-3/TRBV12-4,ASSWGTVNQPQH
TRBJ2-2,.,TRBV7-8,ASSVASTGELF
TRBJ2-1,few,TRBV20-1,SATTSGGKSEQF
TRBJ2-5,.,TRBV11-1,ASSIQKETQY
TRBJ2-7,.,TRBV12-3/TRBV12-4,ASSGRSYEQY
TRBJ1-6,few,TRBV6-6,ASSYDADSILH
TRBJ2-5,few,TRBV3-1,ASSQGASVQETQY
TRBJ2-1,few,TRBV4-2,ASSQDLGDTQF
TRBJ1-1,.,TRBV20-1,SAPDSNTEAF
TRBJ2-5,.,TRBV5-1,ASSLVAAGGETQY
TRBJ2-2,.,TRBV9,ASSERPYTGELF
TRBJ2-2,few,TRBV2,ASSVGDREAGELF
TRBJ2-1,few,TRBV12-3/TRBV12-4,ASSFGDRGWF
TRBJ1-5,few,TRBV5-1,ASSLEGRYNQPQH